Following are 18 T cell receptor beta chains from one sample sequenced in a study of CD8+CD57+ T cells in acquired aplastic anemia (dated by TCRdb to the late 2010s). The run used an Illumina HiSeq 2000. Profiling of TCR beta VDJ combinations and CDR3 sequences used genomic DNA as the template. The public sequencing data were trimmed at Q25 with fastp and processed into clonotypes with MiXCR by TCRdb, which kept only in-frame beta chains. Merged by CDR3 protein, the rows form single entries marked with the most common genes and DNA. Present in this sample are about 43,000 distinct CDR3 sequences, over 55% of which were seen just once. Roughly 60% of the sample goes to the ten largest clones. Flow cytometry had shown CD8+CD57+ cell expansion in the patients selected for sequencing. Sample: sorted CD4+, CD8+, or CD8+CD57+ T cells (not recorded which) from PBMCs. The receptors were gathered from a human donor with aplastic anemia.

The chain uses TRBV2 and TRBJ2-7; D call uncertain. This CDR3 is built from 12 residues. V gave up 4 bases and J gave up 4 bases, with 8 bases separating them. Germline V gene lookup returns CDR1 SNHLY and CDR2 FYNNEI. CDR3 DNA sequence: TGTGCCAGCAGTGGGATGACGTACGAGCAGTACTTC. This sequence encodes CASSGMTYEQYF. Supplemented by reference TRBV2 and TRBJ2-7, the full variable domain reads EPEVTQTPSHQVTQMGQEVILRCVPISNHLYFYWYRQILGQKVEFLVSFYNNEISEKSEIFDDQFSVERPDGSNFTLKIRSTKLEDSAMYFCASSGMTYEQYFGPGTRLTVT.

The chain uses TRBV20-1 and TRBJ2-3; D possibly uses TRBD1 or TRBD2 (5 bases each). V lost 4 bases, J lost 6 bases, and 14 bases lay in between. The germline V gene has CDR1 DFQATT and CDR2 SNEGSKA (reference sequence). This CDR3 spans 13 amino acids. The CDR3 spells CSAKGRERDTQYF. CDR3 coding DNA: TGCAGTGCTAAAGGCAGGGAGAGGGATACGCAGTATTTT.

The table lists this clonotype with a few counts. The rearrangement joins TRBV29-1 to TRBJ2-1, with 11 bases that match TRBD1. Germline lookup yields CDR1 SQVTM and CDR2 ANQGSEA. The CDR3 runs 12 residues. Losses at the gene ends were 7 bases for V and 10 bases for J; bases not matched to a gene: 6. CDR3 amino acids: CSGGQGEGEQFF. CDR3 DNA sequence: TGCAGCGGGGGACAGGGGGAAGGGGAGCAGTTCTTC.

This clonotype was recorded once. The chain uses TRBV18 and TRBJ2-3; TRBD1 is a possible D gene (5 bases). Germline V gene data show CDR1 as KGHSH and CDR2 as LQKENI. Trimming stripped 1 base from V and 6 bases from J, with 11 bases between. This CDR3 spans 14 amino acids. This CDR3 reads CASSPQGNEDTQYF. CDR3 coding DNA: TGTGCCAGCTCACCACAGGGGAATGAGGATACGCAGTATTTT.

The gene calls are TRBV19 and TRBJ2-7, with D perhaps TRBD2 (5 bases). Trimming shortened V by 0 bases and J by 3 bases, and 12 bases separated the two germline ends. This CDR3 is built from 15 residues. Per germline, CDR1 LNHDA and CDR2 SQIVND (reference sequence). The CDR3 region is CASSIERGLLYEQYF. DNA of the CDR3: TGTGCCAGTAGTATAGAGAGAGGGCTGCTCTACGAGCAGTACTTC.

The V and J genes are TRBV9 and TRBJ1-2, with 8 positions matching TRBD1. Trimming at V came to 0 bases and at J to 5 bases, leaving 12 bases not matched to a gene. This CDR3 spans 17 amino acids. Germline V gene lookup returns CDR1 SGDLS and CDR2 YYNGEE. CDR3 nucleotides: TGTGCCAGCAGCGTAGAAGCAGGGGGCGCAGATGGGTATGGCTACACCTTC. It translates to CASSVEAGGADGYGYTF.

V is TRBV4-3 and J is TRBJ2-7; 8 bases are a match to TRBD1. Trimming cost V 1 base and J 0 bases; bases outside gene matches: 2. Germline V gives CDR1 LGHNA, CDR2 YSLEER. This CDR3 contains 15 residues. Here the CDR3 DNA reads TGCGCCAGCAGCCAAGGACAGGGGCCCTCCTACGAGCAGTACTTC. Its protein is CASSQGQGPSYEQYF.

This chain uses TRBV2 with TRBJ1-2; D is unclear. The CDR3 has 15 amino acids. Deletions cut 3 bases from V and 2 bases from J, with 13 bases between. In germline, CDR1 is SNHLY, CDR2 FYNNEI. The CDR3 coding sequence is TGTGCCAGCAGTGACGGACCTATCGCGAACTATGGCTACACCTTC. Amino acid sequence: CASSDGPIANYGYTF.

The chain has TRBV15 and TRBJ2-5; tentative D call: TRBD2 (5 bases). The CDR3 is made up of 13 amino acids. CDR1 is LNHNV and CDR2 is YYDKDF in the germline V gene (reference sequence). Trimming shortened V by 10 bases and J by 3 bases, and 15 bases separated the two germline ends. CDR3 amino acids: CAIARGNKETQYF. The DNA for the CDR3 is TGTGCCATCGCACGGGGTAACAAAGAGACCCAGTACTTC.

A word on this clonotype: Since a much larger clone is just one base distant, this may be a read error. In DNA form, the CDR3 reads TGCGCCAGCAGTGCCAGGGGTTCGACAGGCACTGAAGCTTTCTTT. Protein sequence: CASSARGSTGTEAFF. The chain couples TRBV10-1 to TRBJ1-1; maybe TRBD1 (6 bases). Deletions cut 4 bases from V and 4 bases from J, with 16 bases between. Germline CDR1 reads WNHNN; CDR2 reads SYGVQD (reference sequence). The CDR3 contains 15 residues.

CDR3 in amino acids: CASSTGTGSYGYTF. The CDR3 nucleotides are TGTGCCAGCAGCACCGGGACAGGGAGCTATGGCTACACCTTC. The chain recombines TRBV7-9 with TRBJ1-2, with 9 bases that match TRBD1. Germline values: CDR1 SEHNR, CDR2 FQNEAQ (reference sequence). The V and J ends lost 5 bases and 4 bases, in that order; junction bases with no gene match: 5. This CDR3 is 14 amino acids long.

The rearrangement links TRBV15 to TRBJ2-1; 7 bases match TRBD2. The CDR3 is made up of 13 amino acids. From germline, CDR1 is LNHNV and CDR2 YYDKDF (reference sequence). J gave up 6 bases and V 2 bases, and 1 base lay outside the gene matches. The CDR3 DNA is TGTGCCACCAGCAGACGGACTAGCAATGAGCAGTTCTTC. Translation gives CATSRRTSNEQFF.

The V gene is TRBV7-6, the J gene TRBJ1-2; D is unresolved. Trimming removed 1 base at V and 2 bases at J, with 5 bases between. Germline loops: CDR1 SGHVS, CDR2 FNYEAQ. The CDR3 loop spans 13 amino acids. CDR3 sequence (DNA): TGTGCCAGCAGCTTAGGGGTGAACTATGGCTACACCTTC. Encoded protein: CASSLGVNYGYTF.

The rearrangement links TRBV20-1 to TRBJ2-7; 8 bases align to TRBD1. The CDR3 is 12 residues long. V shed 5 bases, J shed 4 bases, and the junction held 4 bases outside the gene matches. From germline, CDR1 is DFQATT and CDR2 SNEGSKA (reference sequence). This CDR3 reads CSAGQGRYEQYF. DNA of the CDR3: TGCAGTGCTGGACAGGGAAGGTACGAGCAGTACTTC.

In the case of this clonotype: A read error is likely, as this CDR3 ends without the conserved phenylalanine or tryptophan. The V and J genes are TRBV9 and TRBJ1-6; unclear D gene. The V gene's germline CDR1 is SGDLS and CDR2 YYNGEE. The length of the CDR3 is 11 residues. The V end was cut by 7 bases, the J end by 6 bases, with 5 bases between. CDR3 region: CASGGNSPLHL. The CDR3 DNA reads TGTGCCAGCGGCGGTAATTCACCCCTCCACCTT.

This clonotype appeared once. DNA of the CDR3: TGTGCCAGCAGGGGACAGGGGGCGGACGATGGCTACACCTTC. Amino acids: CASRGQGADDGYTF. The chain employs TRBV12-3 or TRBV12-4 and TRBJ1-2; 12 bases align to TRBD1. The J segment lost 6 bases and the V segment lost 6 bases, leaving 5 bases of the junction unmatched. This CDR3 region has 14 residues.

The chain employs TRBV25-1 and TRBJ2-1, with D possibly TRBD1 on 5 matching bases. V gave up 5 bases and J gave up 7 bases, with 12 bases separating them. Germline V CDR1 and CDR2: MGHDK, SYGVNS. CDR3 length: 13 residues. CDR3 DNA: TGTGCCAGCAGTACTCGCAGGGCAAATGAGCAGTTCTTC. The encoded protein is CASSTRRANEQFF.

Notes on this clonotype: A junction end diverges from the germline sequence, so it may reflect a read error. The rearrangement links TRBV13 to TRBJ1-2; D is undetermined. The CDR3 is 14 amino acids. Germline CDR1 and CDR2: PRHDT and FYEKMQ (reference sequence). DNA for the CDR3: TGTGTCAGCAGCCCCGGAGGCGGGTTCTATGGCTACACCTTC. It translates to CVSSPGGGFYGYTF.